This TCR beta chain was profiled in a study of Graves' ophthalmopathy and Graves' hyperthyroidism. Broader study findings: In blood, most expanded thyroid clonotypes above 0.001 frequency were also detected.

This CDR3 region has 14 residues. Germline V gene data show CDR1 as MGHDK and CDR2 as SYGVNS. V lost 3 bases, J lost 5 bases, and 3 bases stayed unmatched. Amplification targeted the TCR beta CDR3 regions, with RNA transcripts as the source material. In the first round, RT-PCR was carried out with HTBI primers, and a multiplex PCR formed the second round. TCRdb reanalysed the multiplex PCR reads using MiXCR and keeps one entry per CDR3 protein. Of about 740,000 distinct CDR3 sequences in the sample, 35% to 50% are singletons; the top ten hold less than 55%. About this clonotype: The antigen is not known.

This TCR was sampled from an adult man with Graves' ophthalmopathy. The sample comprised peripheral blood. The chain links TRBV25-1 to TRBJ2-2; TRBD1 aligns across 7 bases. CDR3: CASSETGRTGELFF. The CDR3 coding sequence is TGTGCCAGCAGTGAGACAGGGCGGACCGGGGAGCTGTTTTTT.